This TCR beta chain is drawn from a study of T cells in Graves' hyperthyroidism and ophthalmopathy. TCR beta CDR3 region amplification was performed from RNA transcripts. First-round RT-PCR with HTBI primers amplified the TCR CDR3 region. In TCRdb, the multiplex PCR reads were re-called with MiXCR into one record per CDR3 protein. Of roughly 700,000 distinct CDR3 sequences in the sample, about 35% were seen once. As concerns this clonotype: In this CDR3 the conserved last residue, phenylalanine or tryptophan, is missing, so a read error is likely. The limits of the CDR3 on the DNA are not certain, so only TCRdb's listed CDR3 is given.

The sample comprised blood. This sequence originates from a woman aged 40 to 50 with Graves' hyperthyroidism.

The CDR3 here is CASSQASSYNEPLC. The chain is built from TRBV11-3 and TRBJ2-1. Ends included, the CDR3 has 14 residues. In germline, CDR1 is SGHNT, CDR2 YENEEA.